Below, 20 T cell receptor beta chains from the same sample are listed, as sequenced in a study of post-analysis software for immune sequencing data. General study findings and limits: About 5 TRBV segments were significantly more frequent in patients than in controls. TRBV5-6, TRBV5-1 and TRBV20-1 were among these segments.

Carried by the TCR beta cDNA libraries were unique molecular identifiers. TCRdb redid the calling of the PCR reads with MiXCR, one entry per CDR3 protein. The sample includes some 370,000 distinct CDR3 sequences, around a third of them seen just once. These receptors have no identified antigens. Sequencing was performed on blood. The source is a girl between 10 and 17 years old with multiple sclerosis.

The chain links TRBV5-1 to TRBJ2-5, with no clear D. The J call may not be correct, given that the DNA end is closer to TRBJ2-7. CDR3 length: 14 residues. Germline V gene lookup returns CDR1 SGHRS and CDR2 YFSETQ. The CDR3 sequence is CASSVVSAAGEQYF. CDR3 bases: TGCGCCAGCAGCGTGGTATCCGCCGCCGGCGAGCAGTACTTC.

The chain has TRBV20-1 and TRBJ1-5; TRBD1 aligns across 11 bases. The germline gives CDR1 DFQATT, CDR2 SNEGSKA (reference sequence). V was pared by 5 bases and J by 7 bases, with 4 bases of the junction left unmatched. The CDR3 extends over 13 amino acids. The CDR3 is CSAWDRGNQPQHF. As DNA, the CDR3 is TGCAGTGCTTGGGACAGGGGGAACCAGCCCCAGCATTTT.

The chain is built from TRBV4-3 and TRBJ2-3; tentative D call: TRBD1 (8 bases). Germline loops: CDR1 LGHNA, CDR2 YSLEER. Trimming left V 1 base short and J 6 bases short, with 17 bases between. The CDR3 runs to 16 residues. Here the CDR3 reads CASSQVVGQGGDTQYF. The CDR3 nucleotides are TGCGCCAGCAGCCAAGTTGTAGGACAGGGAGGGGATACGCAGTATTTT.

This clonotype was observed a few times. The CDR3 sequence is CASSLGWTGSTDTQYF. The CDR3 DNA reads as TGCGCCAGCAGCTTGGGATGGACGGGGAGCACAGATACGCAGTATTTT. J is TRBJ2-3 and V is TRBV5-1; weak D call: TRBD2 (5 bases). This CDR3 comprises 16 residues. With 0 bases removed from V and 0 bases from J, the gap between germline ends came to 11 bases. Germline assignment: CDR1 SGHRS and CDR2 YFSETQ. Full variable domain (missing parts from reference TRBV5-1 and TRBJ2-3): KAGVTQTPRYLIKTRGQQVTLSCSPISGHRSVSWYQQTPGQGLQFLFEYFSETQRNKGNFPGRFSGRQFSNSRSEMNVSTLELGDSALYLCASSLGWTGSTDTQYFGPGTRLTVL.

This chain uses TRBV4-1 with TRBJ1-2; 9 positions match TRBD1. The CDR3 loop spans 14 amino acids. V was pared by 4 bases and J by 8 bases, with 8 bases of the junction left unmatched. From germline, CDR1 is MGHRA and CDR2 YSYEKL. In nucleotides, the CDR3 is TGCGCCAGCAGCCCTATGGGGACAGGGACGGGCTACACCTTC. Residues: CASSPMGTGTGYTF.

This clonotype was seen a few times. CDR3 in DNA: TGTGCCAGCAGCACGGGCCACTCCGGAGGCTACACCTTC. This translates into CASSTGHSGGYTF. The chain has TRBV7-9 and TRBJ1-2, with D unclear. This CDR3 has 13 amino acids. Germline values: CDR1 SEHNR, CDR2 FQNEAQ (reference sequence). Trimming stripped 5 bases from V and 8 bases from J, with 15 bases between.

The chain carries TRBV20-1 and TRBJ2-5; D gene unclear. V shed 8 bases and J shed 2 bases, with 21 bases lying between them. The CDR3 totals 15 residues. Germline-derived CDR1 and CDR2 are DFQATT and SNEGSKA (reference sequence). CDR3 protein: CSTFSADHEQETQYF. DNA of the CDR3: TGCAGTACCTTCAGTGCGGACCATGAACAAGAGACCCAGTACTTC.

This clonotype has more than one count but fewer than ten. The rearrangement uses TRBV6-2 or TRBV6-3 and TRBJ2-2; TRBD1 matches 7 bases. The CDR3 is made up of 14 amino acids. CDR1 and CDR2 from the germline V gene are MNHEY and SVGEGT. V shed 6 bases and J 9 bases; nucleotides not matched to a gene: 10. CDR3 bases: TGTGCCAGCAGCTATTCAGGGGGTCGCTGGGAGCTGTTTTTT. It specifies CASSYSGGRWELFF.

This clonotype was counted once. The V gene is TRBV7-2, the J gene TRBJ2-5; no reliable D call. The germline CDR1 and CDR2 sequences are SGHTA and FQGNSA. CDR3 length: 16 residues. V shed 0 bases and J shed 1 base, with 12 bases lying between them. This chain's CDR3 is CASSLAGSAIQETQYF. The CDR3 DNA sequence: TGTGCCAGCAGCTTAGCCGGCAGCGCCATCCAAGAGACCCAGTACTTC.

This clonotype was seen a few times. The V call is TRBV9, the J call TRBJ2-1; possibly TRBD1 for D (5 bases). CDR3 size: 13 residues. The V end was cut by 0 bases, the J end by 10 bases, with 11 bases between. Per germline, CDR1 SGDLS and CDR2 YYNGEE. CDR3 coding DNA: TGTGCCAGCAGCGTAGCGCAGGGCAACGAGCAGTTCTTC. It yields the protein CASSVAQGNEQFF.

Concerning this clonotype: This may be a read error: a much more frequent sequence differs by one nucleotide. This chain joins TRBV11-2 and TRBJ2-2; TRBD2 might be the D (5 bases). CDR1 and CDR2 from the germline V gene are SGHAT and FQNNGV. This CDR3 contains 16 residues. CDR3 nucleotide sequence: TGTGCCAGCAGTCAAATACGCGGCTTGAACACCGGGGAGCGGTTTTTT. Amino acids: CASSQIRGLNTGERFF. The variable domain in full, completed from reference TRBV11-2 and TRBJ2-2, reads EAGVAQSPRYKIIEKRQSVAFWCNPISGHATLYWYQQILGQGPKLLIQFQNNGVVDDSQLPKDRFSAERLKGVDSTLKIQPAKLEDSAVYLCASSQIRGLNTGERFFGEGSRLTVL.

This clonotype has a handful of counts. The rearrangement uses TRBV12-3 or TRBV12-4 and TRBJ2-3, with TRBD2 matching 8 bases. With 7 bases clipped from V and 1 base from J, the junction kept 16 bases outside the gene matches. This CDR3 comprises 18 residues. In DNA, the CDR3 is TGTGCCAGCACGTTTAGCCACCACGCGCGGGGGGGCACAGATACGCAGTATTTT. This codes for CASTFSHHARGGTDTQYF.

This clonotype has just a few counts. This chain joins TRBV9 and TRBJ2-3; 8 positions match TRBD2. The CDR3 consists of 14 residues. Germline CDR1 reads SGDLS; CDR2 reads YYNGEE. The ends lost 6 bases at V and 2 bases at J; junction bases unmatched: 5. The CDR3 reads CASNKAGDTDTQYF. CDR3 coding DNA: TGTGCCAGCAACAAAGCGGGGGACACAGATACGCAGTATTTT. The complete variable domain, with remaining parts taken from reference TRBV9 and TRBJ2-3, reads DSGVTQTPKHLITATGQRVTLRCSPRSGDLSVYWYQQSLDQGLQFLIQYYNGEERAKGNILERFSAQQFPDLHSELNLSSLELGDSALYFCASNKAGDTDTQYFGPGTRLTVL.

Of note for this clonotype: One end of the junction fails to match germline, which may point to a read error. The gene calls are TRBV10-3 and TRBJ2-1; D is perhaps TRBD1 (6 bases). The germline V gene has CDR1 ENHRY and CDR2 SYGVKD. The CDR3 has 13 residues. The CDR3 DNA reads TGTACCATCAGTGAGGGGGCCTACAATGAGCAGTTCTTC. This sequence encodes CTISEGAYNEQFF.

The J gene is TRBJ2-7, the V gene TRBV2; unclear D gene. The J call is uncertain, as TRBJ2-5 better fits the DNA end. CDR1 is SNHLY and CDR2 is FYNNEI in the germline V gene. This CDR3 spans 13 amino acids. In DNA form, the CDR3 reads TGTGCCAGCAGTGGTCTATTGAAAGAGACCCAGTACTTC. Encoded protein: CASSGLLKETQYF.

This clonotype was detected only a few times. The rearrangement links TRBV15 to TRBJ2-5; TRBD1 matches at 7 bases. V was clipped by 0 bases and J by 5 bases; unmatched bases: 6. CDR1 and CDR2 (germline): LNHNV, YYDKDF (reference sequence). The CDR3 loop spans 15 amino acids. CDR3: CATSRDRLTGETQYF. The CDR3 DNA reads as TGTGCCACCAGCAGAGATCGATTGACAGGGGAGACCCAGTACTTC. The whole variable domain, remainder taken from reference TRBV15 and TRBJ2-5, is DAMVIQNPRYQVTQFGKPVTLSCSQTLNHNVMYWYQQKSSQAPKLLFHYYDKDFNNEADTPDNFQSRRPNTSFCFLDIRSPGLGDTAMYLCATSRDRLTGETQYFGPGTRLLVL.

This clonotype was counted between two and nine times. J is TRBJ2-3 and V is TRBV4-2; a weak D match, TRBD2 (6 bases). CDR1 is LGHNA, CDR2 YNFKEQ, per germline. The CDR3 loop spans 17 amino acids. The V end was cut by 0 bases, the J end by 6 bases, with 19 bases between. The CDR3 DNA is TGTGCCAGCAGCCAAGACTCGGGACTGGGTGTTTTGGATACGCAGTATTTT. Protein: CASSQDSGLGVLDTQYF.

This sequence joins TRBV6-1 and TRBJ2-4; maybe TRBD2 (6 bases). Germline V gene data show CDR1 as MNHNS and CDR2 as SASEGT. Trimming shortened V by 5 bases and J by 13 bases, and 27 bases separated the two germline ends. The CDR3 runs 16 residues. In DNA form, the CDR3 reads TGTGCCAGCAGTCCGGTGGGGCCCCCGGGAGTGGGAGAGCAGTACTTC. It is translated as CASSPVGPPGVGEQYF.

This clonotype showed up many times. This chain joins TRBV29-1 and TRBJ1-1; the match to TRBD1 covers 7 bases. The CDR3 totals 16 residues. Trimming removed 5 bases from V and 1 base from J; junction bases left unmatched: 13. The germline V gene encodes CDR1 SQVTM and CDR2 ANQGSEA. The chain's CDR3 is CSVPTGTENWNTEAFF. As DNA, the CDR3 is TGCAGCGTTCCGACCGGGACAGAGAACTGGAACACTGAAGCTTTCTTT.

This clonotype was seen only a few times. The chain's CDR3 is CASSLESLAGDTQYF. The DNA of the CDR3 is TGTGCCAGCAGCTTAGAGTCACTAGCGGGGGATACGCAGTATTTT. The chain employs TRBV7-2 and TRBJ2-3; 10 bases map to TRBD2. In germline, CDR1 is SGHTA, CDR2 FQGNSA. V was clipped by 1 base and J by 6 bases; unmatched bases: 4. The CDR3 is 15 amino acids.